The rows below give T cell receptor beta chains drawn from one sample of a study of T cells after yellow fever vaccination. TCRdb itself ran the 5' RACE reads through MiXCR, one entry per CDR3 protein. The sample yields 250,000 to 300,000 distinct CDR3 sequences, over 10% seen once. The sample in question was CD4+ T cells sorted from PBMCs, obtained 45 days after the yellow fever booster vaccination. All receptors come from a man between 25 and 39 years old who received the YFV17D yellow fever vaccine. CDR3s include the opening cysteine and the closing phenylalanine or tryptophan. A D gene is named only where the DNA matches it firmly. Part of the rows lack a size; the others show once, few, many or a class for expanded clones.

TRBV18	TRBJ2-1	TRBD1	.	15	TGTGCCAGCTCACCTCAGGACAGGACCTCCAATGAGCAGTTCTTC	CASSPQDRTSNEQFF
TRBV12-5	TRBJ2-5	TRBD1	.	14	TGTGCTAGTGGCCCGGGACAGCATCAAGAGACCCAGTACTTC	CASGPGQHQETQYF
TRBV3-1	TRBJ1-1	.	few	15	TGTGCCAGCAGCCATTCTAGAGGACTGAACACTGAAGCTTTCTTT	CASSHSRGLNTEAFF
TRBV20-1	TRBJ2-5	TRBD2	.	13	TGCAGTGCTCCTGGACTAGGCCAAGAGACCCAGTACTTC	CSAPGLGQETQYF
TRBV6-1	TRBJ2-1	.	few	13	TGTGCCAGCAGTCAACGGCGGGGCAATGAGCAGTTCTTC	CASSQRRGNEQFF
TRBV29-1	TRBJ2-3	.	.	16	TGCAGCGTTGAGTCCTGGGCAGACCCCCTTACAGATACGCAGTATTTT	CSVESWADPLTDTQYF
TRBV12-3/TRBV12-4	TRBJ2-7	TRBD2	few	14	TGTGCCAGCAGAGCTAGCGGACCCTTAAACGAGCAGTACTTC	CASRASGPLNEQYF
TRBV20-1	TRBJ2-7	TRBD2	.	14	TGCAGTGCTAGAGTGTGGGCGGGAGGGAGCGAGCAGTACTTC	CSARVWAGGSEQYF
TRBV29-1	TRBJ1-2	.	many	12	TGCAGCGTTGACAGTCAAGGCTATGGCTACACCTTC	CSVDSQGYGYTF
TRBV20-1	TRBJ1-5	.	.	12	TGCAGTTCTGCTGACAGCAATCAGCCCCAGCATTTT	CSSADSNQPQHF
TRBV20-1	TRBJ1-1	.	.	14	TGCAGTGCTAGAACAGGACACTCGAACACTGAAGCTTTCTTT	CSARTGHSNTEAFF
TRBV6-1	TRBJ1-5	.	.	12	TGTGCCAGCAGTGAAGCGCCTCGGCCCCAGCATTTT	CASSEAPRPQHF
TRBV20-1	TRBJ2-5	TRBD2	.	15	TGCAGTGCCCAATTCCCTGGGACTAGACGAGAGACCCAGTACTTC	CSAQFPGTRRETQYF
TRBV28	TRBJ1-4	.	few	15	TGTGCCAGCAGTTTAGGAGGGGCCTCGAATGAAAAACTGTTTTTT	CASSLGGASNEKLFF
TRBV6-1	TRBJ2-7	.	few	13	TGTGCAGTGGTTGCCGACAACTCCTACGAGCAGTACTTC	CAVVADNSYEQYF
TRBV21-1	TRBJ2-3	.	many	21	TGTGCCAGCAGCAAAGATGGACTAGCGGGAGGCGCCTCAGGCAGCACAGATACGCAGTATTTT	CASSKDGLAGGASGSTDTQYF
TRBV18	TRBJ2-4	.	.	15	TGTGCCAGCTCACCACCGTCTGACAGAAAAAACATTCAGTACTTC	CASSPPSDRKNIQYF
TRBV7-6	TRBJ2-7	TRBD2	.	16	TGTGACAGCAGCTTAGCGGGGACTAGCGGAGCCTACGAGCAGTACTTC	CDSSLAGTSGAYEQYF
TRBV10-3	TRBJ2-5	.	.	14	TGTGCCATCAGTGACGGAGGTGGGGGGGAGACCCAGTACTTC	CAISDGGGGETQYF
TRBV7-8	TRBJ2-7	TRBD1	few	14	TGTGCCAGCAGCTTAGCGCAAAACAGGGGCGAGCAGTACTTC	CASSLAQNRGEQYF
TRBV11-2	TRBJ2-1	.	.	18	TGTGCCAGCAGCTTAGGGAGGCTAGCCATGACAGCCCACAATGAGCAGTTCTTC	CASSLGRLAMTAHNEQFF
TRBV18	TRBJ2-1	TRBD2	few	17	TGTGCCAGCTCACACTCTAGCGGGAGGGCCTCAGTCGATGAGCAGTTCTTC	CASSHSSGRASVDEQFF